These T cell receptor beta chains were read from a single sample in a study of identical twins. One entry per CDR3 protein results from TCRdb running MiXCR on the 5' RACE reads. The profile shows 450,000 or so distinct CDR3 sequences, 12% to 15% of them singletons. This same sample was also part of a study on yellow fever vaccine responses in identical twins.

The sequencing sample was made of CD4+ T cells sorted from blood. The receptors originated from a woman aged 18-29 years in good health. Each CDR3 is given with its conserved first and last residue. Fields, in order: clone size, J gene, D gene, V gene, CDR3 length, CDR3 DNA, CDR3 protein. A D gene is named only where the DNA matches it firmly. Expanded clones are given a class, and other clones once, few, many or no size at all.

clone_size: few
j_call: TRBJ2-5
d_call: TRBD2
v_call: TRBV20-1
cdr3_length: 16
cdr3_nt: TGCAGTGCTACAGCTAGCGGGGGGGCGGGACAAGAGACCCAGTACTTC
cdr3_aa: CSATASGGAGQETQYF

clone_size: .
j_call: TRBJ2-7
d_call: TRBD2
v_call: TRBV4-3
cdr3_length: 14
cdr3_nt: TGCGCCAGCAGCCAACAACAGCGGGGCTACGAGCAGTACTTC
cdr3_aa: CASSQQQRGYEQYF

clone_size: .
j_call: TRBJ2-5
d_call: TRBD1
v_call: TRBV29-1
cdr3_length: 12
cdr3_nt: TGCAGCGTTCGACAGGGCCGGGAGACCCAGTACTTC
cdr3_aa: CSVRQGRETQYF

clone_size: many
j_call: TRBJ2-2
d_call: .
v_call: TRBV29-1
cdr3_length: 16
cdr3_nt: TGCAGCGTTTACTCCTTAAATAAAGGAAACACCGGGGAGCTGTTTTTT
cdr3_aa: CSVYSLNKGNTGELFF

clone_size: few
j_call: TRBJ2-2
d_call: TRBD2
v_call: TRBV15
cdr3_length: 15
cdr3_nt: TGTGCCACCAGCAGGCGGGGGGAAACCACCGGGGAGCTGTTTTTT
cdr3_aa: CATSRRGETTGELFF

clone_size: .
j_call: TRBJ2-1
d_call: TRBD2
v_call: TRBV20-1
cdr3_length: 16
cdr3_nt: TGCAGTGCTAGAGATAATAGCGGGATACTTTACAATGAGCAGTTCTTC
cdr3_aa: CSARDNSGILYNEQFF

clone_size: few
j_call: TRBJ1-2
d_call: TRBD1
v_call: TRBV24-1
cdr3_length: 15
cdr3_nt: TGTGCCACCAGTGGCGTCGGGACAGACACCTATGGCTACACCTTC
cdr3_aa: CATSGVGTDTYGYTF

clone_size: .
j_call: TRBJ2-5
d_call: TRBD1
v_call: TRBV5-1
cdr3_length: 14
cdr3_nt: TGCGCCAGCAGTTTTGGTGCAGGGGGCGAGACCCAGTACTTC
cdr3_aa: CASSFGAGGETQYF

clone_size: few
j_call: TRBJ2-2
d_call: TRBD1
v_call: TRBV2
cdr3_length: 13
cdr3_nt: TGTGCCAGCAGTCTCCAGGGGGACGGGGAGCTGTTTTTT
cdr3_aa: CASSLQGDGELFF

clone_size: .
j_call: TRBJ2-2
d_call: .
v_call: TRBV18
cdr3_length: 16
cdr3_nt: TGTGCCAGCTCACCACCGTCGATTGGAGGCACCGGGGAGCTGTTTTTT
cdr3_aa: CASSPPSIGGTGELFF

clone_size: few
j_call: TRBJ2-7
d_call: .
v_call: TRBV20-1
cdr3_length: 12
cdr3_nt: TGCAGTGCAGACCTGAGCTCCTACGAGCAGTACTTC
cdr3_aa: CSADLSSYEQYF

clone_size: few
j_call: TRBJ2-1
d_call: .
v_call: TRBV5-8
cdr3_length: 15
cdr3_nt: TGTGCCAGCAGCCTAGGGGTAGGGCAATGGAATGAGCAGTTCTTC
cdr3_aa: CASSLGVGQWNEQFF

clone_size: many
j_call: TRBJ2-7
d_call: TRBD2
v_call: TRBV12-3/TRBV12-4
cdr3_length: 15
cdr3_nt: TGTGCCAGCAGTTTAACTAGCGGGATAACCCACGAGCAGTACTTC
cdr3_aa: CASSLTSGITHEQYF

clone_size: few
j_call: TRBJ1-6
d_call: TRBD1
v_call: TRBV5-1
cdr3_length: 13
cdr3_nt: TGCGCCAGCAGCTACCGGGACAGGGGTACCCTCCACTTT
cdr3_aa: CASSYRDRGTLHF

clone_size: .
j_call: TRBJ2-1
d_call: TRBD2
v_call: TRBV28
cdr3_length: 14
cdr3_nt: TGTGCCACCGTGACTAGCGGGGGGGCCATAGAGCAGTTCTTC
cdr3_aa: CATVTSGGAIEQFF

clone_size: few
j_call: TRBJ1-1
d_call: TRBD1
v_call: TRBV20-1
cdr3_length: 12
cdr3_nt: TGCAGTGCTATCCGGACAGGCGCGGGAGCTTTCTTT
cdr3_aa: CSAIRTGAGAFF

clone_size: few
j_call: TRBJ1-1
d_call: .
v_call: TRBV12-3/TRBV12-4
cdr3_length: 16
cdr3_nt: TGTGCCAGCAGTTTAGAGTTTGGGGGGTCCAACACTGAAGCTTTCTTT
cdr3_aa: CASSLEFGGSNTEAFF

clone_size: few
j_call: TRBJ1-4
d_call: TRBD1
v_call: TRBV5-6
cdr3_length: 16
cdr3_nt: TGTGCCAGCAGCTTGGTTTTGGGACAGACTAATGAAAAACTGTTTTTT
cdr3_aa: CASSLVLGQTNEKLFF

clone_size: many
j_call: TRBJ1-6
d_call: .
v_call: TRBV5-1
cdr3_length: 14
cdr3_nt: TGCGCCAGCAGCCCGGGACCGGAGAATTCACCCCTCCACTTT
cdr3_aa: CASSPGPENSPLHF

clone_size: few
j_call: TRBJ2-2
d_call: .
v_call: TRBV7-2
cdr3_length: 15
cdr3_nt: TGTGCCAGCAGCTCCCTCGGGGCGAACACCGGGGAGCTGTTTTTT
cdr3_aa: CASSSLGANTGELFF

clone_size: few
j_call: TRBJ2-1
d_call: .
v_call: TRBV7-2
cdr3_length: 16
cdr3_nt: TGTGCCAGCAGCTTAAAGGTGTCTGAGCGGTTCCATGAGCAGTTCTTC
cdr3_aa: CASSLKVSERFHEQFF

clone_size: .
j_call: TRBJ1-4
d_call: TRBD1
v_call: TRBV20-1
cdr3_length: 14
cdr3_nt: TGCAGTGCCGTACCAGGGGGTACTAATGAAAAACTGTTTTTT
cdr3_aa: CSAVPGGTNEKLFF

clone_size: few
j_call: TRBJ2-7
d_call: .
v_call: TRBV14
cdr3_length: 15
cdr3_nt: TGTGCCAGCAGCCAAGATCTCGGCTTCTGGGGCGAGCAGTACTTC
cdr3_aa: CASSQDLGFWGEQYF

clone_size: many
j_call: TRBJ2-7
d_call: .
v_call: TRBV5-1
cdr3_length: 11
cdr3_nt: TGCGCCAGCAGCGACAGCTACGAGCAGTACTTC
cdr3_aa: CASSDSYEQYF

clone_size: .
j_call: TRBJ2-3
d_call: .
v_call: TRBV24-1
cdr3_length: 16
cdr3_nt: TGTGCCACCAGTGATAGCGGCCCAAGGGGGACAGATACGCAGTATTTT
cdr3_aa: CATSDSGPRGTDTQYF

clone_size: .
j_call: TRBJ2-1
d_call: TRBD2
v_call: TRBV7-2
cdr3_length: 15
cdr3_nt: TGTGCCAGCAGCTTAGGGACTAGCGGGAGAAGTGAGCAGTTCTTC
cdr3_aa: CASSLGTSGRSEQFF

clone_size: few
j_call: TRBJ2-4
d_call: .
v_call: TRBV11-2
cdr3_length: 14
cdr3_nt: TGTGCCAGCACCCAACGGGGGTTGGGGAACATTCAGTACTTC
cdr3_aa: CASTQRGLGNIQYF

clone_size: few
j_call: TRBJ2-7
d_call: .
v_call: TRBV6-5
cdr3_length: 14
cdr3_nt: TGTGCCAGCAGTTACTCTGCAGGTTTAGTCGAGCAGTACTTC
cdr3_aa: CASSYSAGLVEQYF

clone_size: .
j_call: TRBJ2-5
d_call: TRBD1
v_call: TRBV3-1
cdr3_length: 17
cdr3_nt: TGTGCCAGCAGCCAAGGTTGGACAGGGGGGTCCCAAGAGACCCAGTACTTC
cdr3_aa: CASSQGWTGGSQETQYF

clone_size: few
j_call: TRBJ2-3
d_call: .
v_call: TRBV20-1
cdr3_length: 13
cdr3_nt: TGCAGTGCTAGAGGGATAGGCACAGATACGCAGTATTTT
cdr3_aa: CSARGIGTDTQYF

clone_size: .
j_call: TRBJ1-6
d_call: .
v_call: TRBV7-9
cdr3_length: 15
cdr3_nt: TGTGCCAGCAGCTTAGCAGACCTCTATAATTCACCCCTCCACTTT
cdr3_aa: CASSLADLYNSPLHF

clone_size: .
j_call: TRBJ2-7
d_call: .
v_call: TRBV28
cdr3_length: 14
cdr3_nt: TGTGCCAGCAGGCTGGGACTGCCTTCCTCCGAGCAGTACTTC
cdr3_aa: CASRLGLPSSEQYF

clone_size: few
j_call: TRBJ2-7
d_call: TRBD2
v_call: TRBV6-5
cdr3_length: 16
cdr3_nt: TGTGCCAGCAGTTATTCGGGGCTAGCGGGGACCTACGAGCAGTACTTC
cdr3_aa: CASSYSGLAGTYEQYF

clone_size: many
j_call: TRBJ2-7
d_call: TRBD2
v_call: TRBV28
cdr3_length: 14
cdr3_nt: TGTGCCAGCAGAAGGGGACTAGGAGTCTACGAGCAGTACTTC
cdr3_aa: CASRRGLGVYEQYF

clone_size: .
j_call: TRBJ2-3
d_call: TRBD2
v_call: TRBV20-1
cdr3_length: 16
cdr3_nt: TGCAGTGCTAGCGAGACTAGCGGGAGGAGGACAGATACGCAGTATTTT
cdr3_aa: CSASETSGRRTDTQYF

clone_size: few
j_call: TRBJ2-7
d_call: TRBD1
v_call: TRBV6-1
cdr3_length: 16
cdr3_nt: TGTGCCAGCAGTCTCCTACTCGGACAGGTCTCCTACGAGCAGTACTTC
cdr3_aa: CASSLLLGQVSYEQYF

clone_size: few
j_call: TRBJ2-3
d_call: TRBD2
v_call: TRBV4-1
cdr3_length: 18
cdr3_nt: TGCGCCAGCAGCCAGCCCAGCGGGAGGGCCCCGCGCACAGATACGCAGTATTTT
cdr3_aa: CASSQPSGRAPRTDTQYF

clone_size: many
j_call: TRBJ2-1
d_call: TRBD2
v_call: TRBV20-1
cdr3_length: 14
cdr3_nt: TGCAGTGCCCCCAAAGCGGGAGTAGGTAATGAGCAGTTCTTC
cdr3_aa: CSAPKAGVGNEQFF

clone_size: few
j_call: TRBJ1-5
d_call: .
v_call: TRBV20-1
cdr3_length: 15
cdr3_nt: TGCAGTGCCCCCCCCGCGCGGGGGGCGTATCAGCCCCAGCATTTT
cdr3_aa: CSAPPARGAYQPQHF

clone_size: .
j_call: TRBJ2-7
d_call: .
v_call: TRBV14
cdr3_length: 14
cdr3_nt: TGTGCCAGCAGCCAAGTCAGGGGGGCGTACGAGCAGTACTTC
cdr3_aa: CASSQVRGAYEQYF

clone_size: .
j_call: TRBJ2-1
d_call: .
v_call: TRBV11-2
cdr3_length: 14
cdr3_nt: TGTGCCAGCAGCACCGGACAGTCCTACAATGAGCAGTTCTTC
cdr3_aa: CASSTGQSYNEQFF

clone_size: .
j_call: TRBJ2-7
d_call: TRBD2
v_call: TRBV10-3
cdr3_length: 14
cdr3_nt: TGTGCCATAAACCCCGCGGGGGGTTCCTACGAGCAGTACTTC
cdr3_aa: CAINPAGGSYEQYF

clone_size: .
j_call: TRBJ2-1
d_call: .
v_call: TRBV11-2
cdr3_length: 12
cdr3_nt: TGTGCCAGCAGCGGCATTGGTGAGGGGCAGTTCTTC
cdr3_aa: CASSGIGEGQFF

clone_size: .
j_call: TRBJ1-4
d_call: TRBD1
v_call: TRBV7-6
cdr3_length: 15
cdr3_nt: TGTGCCAGCAGCCTCCGACAGGGGACTAATGAAAAACTGTTTTTT
cdr3_aa: CASSLRQGTNEKLFF

clone_size: few
j_call: TRBJ2-2
d_call: TRBD2
v_call: TRBV28
cdr3_length: 16
cdr3_nt: TGTGCCAGCAGTTTGGCGGCGGGAGTGGGAACCGGGGAGCTGTTTTTT
cdr3_aa: CASSLAAGVGTGELFF

clone_size: few
j_call: TRBJ2-2
d_call: .
v_call: TRBV12-3/TRBV12-4
cdr3_length: 14
cdr3_nt: TGTGCCAGCAGGCTCGGACTTAACACCGGGGAGCTGTTTTTT
cdr3_aa: CASRLGLNTGELFF

clone_size: few
j_call: TRBJ2-2
d_call: .
v_call: TRBV3-1
cdr3_length: 16
cdr3_nt: TGTGCCAGCAGCCGACGATTAAATTCGAACACCGGGGAGCTGTTTTTT
cdr3_aa: CASSRRLNSNTGELFF

clone_size: few
j_call: TRBJ2-1
d_call: TRBD2
v_call: TRBV12-3/TRBV12-4
cdr3_length: 16
cdr3_nt: TGTGCCAGCAGTTTCCCGGGACTAGCGGGACTCAATGAGCAGTTCTTC
cdr3_aa: CASSFPGLAGLNEQFF

clone_size: many
j_call: TRBJ2-3
d_call: TRBD1
v_call: TRBV12-3/TRBV12-4
cdr3_length: 15
cdr3_nt: TGTGCCAGCAGTCCACCGGGACAGGGGACAGATACGCAGTATTTT
cdr3_aa: CASSPPGQGTDTQYF

clone_size: .
j_call: TRBJ2-6
d_call: TRBD1
v_call: TRBV20-1
cdr3_length: 14
cdr3_nt: TGCAGTGCTCCACAGGGGTCCGGGGCCAACGTCCTGACTTTC
cdr3_aa: CSAPQGSGANVLTF

clone_size: few
j_call: TRBJ2-7
d_call: .
v_call: TRBV2
cdr3_length: 12
cdr3_nt: TGTGCCAGCAGTGGTGCCTACTACGAGCAGTACTTC
cdr3_aa: CASSGAYYEQYF

clone_size: .
j_call: TRBJ2-2
d_call: .
v_call: TRBV29-1
cdr3_length: 16
cdr3_nt: TGCAGCGTTGCCGGCCAGGGGGGTTTGAACACCGGGGAGCTGTTTTTT
cdr3_aa: CSVAGQGGLNTGELFF

clone_size: few
j_call: TRBJ2-6
d_call: .
v_call: TRBV20-1
cdr3_length: 15
cdr3_nt: TGCAGTGCTAGAGCGCAGGAAGCTGGGGCCAACGTCCTGACTTTC
cdr3_aa: CSARAQEAGANVLTF

clone_size: .
j_call: TRBJ2-1
d_call: TRBD1
v_call: TRBV6-2/TRBV6-3
cdr3_length: 14
cdr3_nt: TGTGCCAGCAGTTATCGGGACAGAGGACCTGAGCAGTTCTTC
cdr3_aa: CASSYRDRGPEQFF

clone_size: .
j_call: TRBJ2-3
d_call: .
v_call: TRBV12-3/TRBV12-4
cdr3_length: 15
cdr3_nt: TGTGCCAGCAGCTTGACAGGATCAAGCACAGATACGCAGTATTTT
cdr3_aa: CASSLTGSSTDTQYF

clone_size: .
j_call: TRBJ2-1
d_call: TRBD2
v_call: TRBV6-5
cdr3_length: 17
cdr3_nt: TGTGCCAGCAGTTACTCAGGAGCGGGAGTAATTTTCAATGAGCAGTTCTTC
cdr3_aa: CASSYSGAGVIFNEQFF